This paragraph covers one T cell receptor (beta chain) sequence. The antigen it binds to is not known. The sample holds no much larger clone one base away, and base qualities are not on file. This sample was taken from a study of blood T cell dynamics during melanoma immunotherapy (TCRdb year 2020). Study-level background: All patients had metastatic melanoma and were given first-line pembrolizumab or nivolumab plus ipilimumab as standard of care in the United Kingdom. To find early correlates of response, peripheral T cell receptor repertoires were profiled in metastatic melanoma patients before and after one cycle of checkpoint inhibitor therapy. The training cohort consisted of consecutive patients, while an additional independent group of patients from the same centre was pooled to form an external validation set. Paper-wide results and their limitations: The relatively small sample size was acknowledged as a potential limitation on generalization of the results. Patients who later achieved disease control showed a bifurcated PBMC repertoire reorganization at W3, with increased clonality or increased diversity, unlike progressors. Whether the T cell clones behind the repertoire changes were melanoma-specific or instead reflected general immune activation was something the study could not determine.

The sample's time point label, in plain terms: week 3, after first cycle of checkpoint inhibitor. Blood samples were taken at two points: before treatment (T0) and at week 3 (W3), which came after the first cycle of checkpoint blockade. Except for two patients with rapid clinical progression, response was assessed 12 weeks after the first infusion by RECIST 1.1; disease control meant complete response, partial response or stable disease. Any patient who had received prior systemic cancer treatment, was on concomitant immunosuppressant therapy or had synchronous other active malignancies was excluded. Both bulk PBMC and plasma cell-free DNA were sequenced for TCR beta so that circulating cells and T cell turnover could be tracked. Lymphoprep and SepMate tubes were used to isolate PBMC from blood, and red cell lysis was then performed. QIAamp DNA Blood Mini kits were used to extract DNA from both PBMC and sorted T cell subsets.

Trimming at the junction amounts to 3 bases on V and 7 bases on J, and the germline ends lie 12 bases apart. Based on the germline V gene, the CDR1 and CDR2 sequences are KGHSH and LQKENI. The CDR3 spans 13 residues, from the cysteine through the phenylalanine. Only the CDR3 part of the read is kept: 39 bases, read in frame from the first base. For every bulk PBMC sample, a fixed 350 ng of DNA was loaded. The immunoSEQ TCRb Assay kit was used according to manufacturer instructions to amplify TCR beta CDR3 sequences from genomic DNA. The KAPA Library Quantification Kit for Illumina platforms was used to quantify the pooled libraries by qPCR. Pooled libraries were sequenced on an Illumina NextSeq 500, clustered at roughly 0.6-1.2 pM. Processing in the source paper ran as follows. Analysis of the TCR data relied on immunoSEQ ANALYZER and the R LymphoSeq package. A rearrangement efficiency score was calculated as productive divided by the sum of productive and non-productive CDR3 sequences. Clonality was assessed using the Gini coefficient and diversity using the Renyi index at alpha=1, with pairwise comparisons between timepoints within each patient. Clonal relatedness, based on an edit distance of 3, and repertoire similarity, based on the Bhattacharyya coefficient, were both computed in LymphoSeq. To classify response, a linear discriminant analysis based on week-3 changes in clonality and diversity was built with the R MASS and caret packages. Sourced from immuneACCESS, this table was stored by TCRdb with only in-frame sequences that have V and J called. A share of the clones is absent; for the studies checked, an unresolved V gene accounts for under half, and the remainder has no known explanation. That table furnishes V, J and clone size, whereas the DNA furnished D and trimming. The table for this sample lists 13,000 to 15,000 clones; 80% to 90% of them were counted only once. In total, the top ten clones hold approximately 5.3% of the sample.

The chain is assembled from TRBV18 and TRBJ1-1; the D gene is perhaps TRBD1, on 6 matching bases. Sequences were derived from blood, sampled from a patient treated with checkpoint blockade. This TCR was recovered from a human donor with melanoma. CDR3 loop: CASSPGQSNEAFF. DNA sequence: TGTGCCAGCTCACCGGGACAATCTAATGAAGCTTTCTTT.